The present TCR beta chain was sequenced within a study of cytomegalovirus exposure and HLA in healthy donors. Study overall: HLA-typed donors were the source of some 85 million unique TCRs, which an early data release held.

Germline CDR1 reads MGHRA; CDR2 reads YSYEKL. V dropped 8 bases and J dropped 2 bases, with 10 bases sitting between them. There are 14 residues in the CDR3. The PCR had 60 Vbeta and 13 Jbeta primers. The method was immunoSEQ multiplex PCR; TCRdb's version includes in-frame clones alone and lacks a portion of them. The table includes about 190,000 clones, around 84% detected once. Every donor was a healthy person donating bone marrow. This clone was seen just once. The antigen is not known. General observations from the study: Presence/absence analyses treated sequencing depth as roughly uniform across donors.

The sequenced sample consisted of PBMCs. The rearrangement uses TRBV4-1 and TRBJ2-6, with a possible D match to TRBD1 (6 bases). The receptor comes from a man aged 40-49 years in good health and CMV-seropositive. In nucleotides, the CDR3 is TGCGCCAGCGCCCGACAGGCTGGGGCCAACGTCCTGACTTTC. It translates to CASARQAGANVLTF.